This T cell receptor (beta chain) was sequenced for a study of shared clonotypes between healthy human individuals. 200 to 250 ng DNA, 30,000 to 35,000 T cell genomes, went into each sorted-subset replicate PCR. The assay was immunoSEQ multiplex PCR, and TCRdb's table has in-frame clones only and misses some. The repertoire holds under 850,000 clones, with roughly two thirds as singletons. The source is a woman aged 30 to 39 in good health. The sample was memory CD4+ T cells sorted from blood. Subset of the sample: CD45RA-negative fraction.

The CDR3 is CASSPGRGSGETQYF. The CDR3 coding sequence is TGTGCCAGCAGTCCCGGGCGAGGTTCGGGCGAGACCCAGTACTTC. The chain employs TRBV28 and TRBJ2-5; D is unclear. The V end was cut by 5 bases, the J end by 5 bases, with 18 bases between. Germline values: CDR1 MDHEN, CDR2 SYDVKM. CDR3 length: 15 amino acids.